This T cell receptor beta chain was captured in a study of blood T cell repertoires in COVID-19 (dated by TCRdb to about 2020). Study-wide context: Collaborator samples came from the United States, Italy and Spain and covered acute and convalescent phases of COVID-19. Subjects who had been exposed to COVID-19, were actively infected with it, or had recovered from it provided the deeply sampled blood TCRbeta repertoires that made up the dataset. Where available, HLA class I and class II types were taken from metadata supplied by the sample provider and were not determined by assay-based typing. The samples were drawn from two sources: the first 160 participants of the ongoing ImmuneRACE study, and over 1,000 subjects contributed by 6 global collaborators. The prospective study material was composed of cDNA or gDNA derived from T cells, B-cell-depleted T cells, or PBMCs. Nearly every sample came with metadata listing a de-identified subject ID, COVID-19 status, age in years and sex. The repertoires were released in a freely available public database meant as a resource for research on the immune response to SARS-CoV-2. Broader findings and caveats from the paper: How much clinical and demographic metadata was included differed by source and by participant, and the metadata was provided uncurated.

A note on this clone: Its recognized antigen is unknown. Qualities for individual bases were not recorded, and no much larger clone is one base off.

The immunoSEQ Assay, a bias-controlled multiplex PCR, was used to amplify TCRbeta CDR3 regions from genomic DNA. Concerning the study's data processing: The number of nucleated cells in each sample was estimated from the amplification of reference gene primers within the assay. Sequence reads were collapsed and filtered to measure the absolute abundance of every unique TCRbeta CDR3 rearrangement. For each sample, productive Simpson clonality was calculated as the square root of Simpson's diversity index across productive rearrangements. TCRdb limited this immuneACCESS table to in-frame rearrangements with V and J called. A share of clones is missing; checked studies link under half to unresolved V genes, and the rest is unexplained. Clone size and V and J calls were adopted from that table, with D and trimming inferred from the DNA. For this sample there are roughly 100,000 clones; roughly four fifths appear just once. The ten top clones hold 11% to 15% of the sample.

Sequences SGHTS (CDR1) and YDEGEE (CDR2) are obtained from the germline V gene. A distance of 12 bases separates the germline ends of V and J, which lose 3 bases and 1 base respectively. The CDR3 has 15 amino acids, counting the end cysteine and phenylalanine. The read is trimmed to its CDR3 DNA, 45 bases read in frame from base 1. Collaborating institutions collected whole blood in K2EDTA tubes following their own protocols. For TCRbeta analysis, collaborator samples were shipped as frozen whole blood, as isolated PBMCs, or as DNA extracted from either sample type. Rearrangement joined TRBV5-8 to TRBJ2-3; possibly the D gene is TRBD2, per 6 matching bases. Specimen: peripheral blood. The sequence derives from an older woman with acute or convalescent COVID-19. The CDR3: CASSWRGGGTDTQYF. The nucleotides read TGTGCCAGCAGCTGGAGGGGAGGAGGCACAGATACGCAGTATTTT.